These T cell receptor beta chains were read from a single sample in a study of shared clonotypes between healthy human individuals. Sequencing used immunoSEQ multiplex PCR; TCRdb keeps in-frame clones, though not all of them. Among roughly 810,000 clones listed, 96% were seen once. Sequencing was performed on naive CD8+ T cells sorted from blood. These receptors were obtained from a man aged 25-40 years in good health. Both conserved end residues are part of each CDR3. The order of the fields is D gene, J gene, clone size, V gene, CDR3 protein, CDR3 DNA. The D gene is left open where the match is weak. Clone size is shown for a subset of rows, as once, few, many or a class of expanded clone.

d_call: NA
j_call: TRBJ2-7
clone_size: NA
v_call: TRBV10-3
cdr3_aa: CAISEEDIRSSYEQYF
cdr3_nt: TGTGCCATCAGTGAGGAGGACATCAGGAGCTCCTACGAGCAGTACTTC

d_call: TRBD1
j_call: TRBJ2-3
clone_size: once
v_call: TRBV7-6
cdr3_aa: CASSLGTGPDTQYF
cdr3_nt: TGTGCCAGCAGCTTAGGGACAGGGCCAGATACGCAGTATTTT

d_call: TRBD2
j_call: TRBJ2-1
clone_size: NA
v_call: TRBV11-2
cdr3_aa: CASSLVGLAGVVFQFF
cdr3_nt: TGTGCCAGCAGCTTAGTGGGACTAGCGGGAGTGGTCTTTCAGTTCTTC

d_call: TRBD1
j_call: TRBJ2-1
clone_size: NA
v_call: TRBV15
cdr3_aa: CATSKEDRGYNEQFF
cdr3_nt: TGTGCCACCAGCAAAGAGGACAGGGGTTACAATGAGCAGTTCTTC

d_call: NA
j_call: TRBJ2-3
clone_size: once
v_call: TRBV7-6
cdr3_aa: CASSLSGGTDTQYF
cdr3_nt: TGTGCCAGCAGCTTAAGTGGCGGAACAGATACGCAGTATTTT

d_call: NA
j_call: TRBJ2-6
clone_size: NA
v_call: TRBV2
cdr3_aa: CASRGLRSNPSGANVLTF
cdr3_nt: TGTGCCAGCAGGGGCCTCCGTTCCAACCCCTCTGGGGCCAACGTCCTGACTTTC

d_call: TRBD2
j_call: TRBJ2-3
clone_size: NA
v_call: TRBV7-3
cdr3_aa: CASSQTSGKTDTQYF
cdr3_nt: TGTGCCAGCAGCCAGACTAGCGGGAAAACAGATACGCAGTATTTT

d_call: NA
j_call: TRBJ2-7
clone_size: NA
v_call: TRBV29-1
cdr3_aa: CSVEDRDRGTDYEQYF
cdr3_nt: TGCAGCGTTGAAGATCGGGACCGGGGGACAGACTACGAGCAGTACTTC

d_call: NA
j_call: TRBJ2-1
clone_size: NA
v_call: TRBV5-4
cdr3_aa: CASSLPRGNEQFF
cdr3_nt: TGTGCCAGCAGCTTGCCTAGGGGCAATGAGCAGTTCTTC

d_call: TRBD1
j_call: TRBJ2-7
clone_size: NA
v_call: TRBV5-5
cdr3_aa: CASDTGTGDYEQYF
cdr3_nt: TGTGCCAGCGATACCGGGACAGGGGACTACGAGCAGTACTTC

d_call: NA
j_call: TRBJ2-1
clone_size: NA
v_call: TRBV29-1
cdr3_aa: CSVVEGDTNNEQFF
cdr3_nt: TGCAGCGTTGTGGAGGGAGACACCAACAATGAGCAGTTCTTC

d_call: NA
j_call: TRBJ1-2
clone_size: NA
v_call: TRBV7-8
cdr3_aa: CASSLELVGGYGYTF
cdr3_nt: TGTGCCAGCAGCTTAGAGTTGGTAGGGGGTTATGGCTACACCTTC

d_call: NA
j_call: TRBJ2-7
clone_size: NA
v_call: TRBV2
cdr3_aa: CASSEYYYEQYF
cdr3_nt: TGTGCCAGCAGTGAGTATTACTACGAGCAGTACTTC

d_call: NA
j_call: TRBJ2-5
clone_size: NA
v_call: TRBV27
cdr3_aa: CASTRAGGETQYF
cdr3_nt: TGTGCCAGCACCCGAGCGGGCGGAGAGACCCAGTACTTC

d_call: NA
j_call: TRBJ2-1
clone_size: NA
v_call: TRBV29-1
cdr3_aa: CSVADSTYNEQFF
cdr3_nt: TGCAGCGTTGCGGACTCCACCTACAATGAGCAGTTCTTC

d_call: NA
j_call: TRBJ1-1
clone_size: NA
v_call: TRBV9
cdr3_aa: CASSVDTNTEAFF
cdr3_nt: TGTGCCAGCAGCGTAGACACGAACACTGAAGCTTTCTTT

d_call: NA
j_call: TRBJ2-2
clone_size: NA
v_call: TRBV27
cdr3_aa: CASSLAPGPAGELFF
cdr3_nt: TGTGCCAGCAGTTTAGCTCCCGGGCCGGCAGGGGAGCTGTTTTTT

d_call: NA
j_call: TRBJ1-1
clone_size: NA
v_call: TRBV30
cdr3_aa: CAWNDPVNTEAFF
cdr3_nt: TGTGCCTGGAATGACCCTGTGAACACTGAAGCTTTCTTT

d_call: NA
j_call: TRBJ2-5
clone_size: NA
v_call: TRBV7-9
cdr3_aa: CASSFIPTRQETQYF
cdr3_nt: TGTGCCAGCAGCTTTATCCCGACGCGGCAAGAGACCCAGTACTTC

d_call: NA
j_call: TRBJ2-5
clone_size: NA
v_call: TRBV5-5
cdr3_aa: CASSWVEGGGYQETQYF
cdr3_nt: TGTGCCAGCAGCTGGGTAGAGGGCGGTGGATACCAAGAGACCCAGTACTTC

d_call: NA
j_call: TRBJ2-1
clone_size: NA
v_call: TRBV9
cdr3_aa: CASKPRRGNEQFF
cdr3_nt: TGTGCCAGCAAGCCCAGACGGGGGAATGAGCAGTTCTTC

d_call: NA
j_call: TRBJ2-1
clone_size: NA
v_call: TRBV7-9
cdr3_aa: CASSLGSGLLGREQFF
cdr3_nt: TGTGCCAGCAGCTTAGGAAGCGGTCTACTGGGTCGAGAGCAGTTCTTC

d_call: TRBD2
j_call: TRBJ2-3
clone_size: NA
v_call: TRBV2
cdr3_aa: CASTSGAGVVDTQYF
cdr3_nt: TGTGCCAGCACCTCCGGAGCGGGAGTGGTAGATACGCAGTATTTT

d_call: NA
j_call: TRBJ1-5
clone_size: NA
v_call: TRBV4-1
cdr3_aa: CASSQAGAGPQHF
cdr3_nt: TGCGCCAGCAGCCAAGCCGGTGCCGGGCCCCAGCATTTT

d_call: NA
j_call: TRBJ2-5
clone_size: NA
v_call: TRBV7-9
cdr3_aa: CASSLPGSQETQYF
cdr3_nt: TGTGCCAGCAGCTTACCTGGAAGCCAAGAGACCCAGTACTTC

d_call: NA
j_call: TRBJ2-7
clone_size: NA
v_call: TRBV2
cdr3_aa: CASSAGDYEQYF
cdr3_nt: TGTGCCAGCAGTGCCGGAGACTACGAGCAGTACTTC

d_call: TRBD2
j_call: TRBJ2-7
clone_size: NA
v_call: TRBV27
cdr3_aa: CASSSSSGRLSYEQYF
cdr3_nt: TGTGCCAGCAGTTCCTCAAGCGGGAGGCTCTCCTACGAGCAGTACTTC

d_call: TRBD1
j_call: TRBJ2-6
clone_size: NA
v_call: TRBV7-9
cdr3_aa: CASSTGTVSGANVLTF
cdr3_nt: TGTGCCAGCAGCACCGGGACAGTCTCTGGGGCCAACGTCCTGACTTTC

d_call: NA
j_call: TRBJ1-1
clone_size: NA
v_call: TRBV29-1
cdr3_aa: CSVSVGAYTEAFF
cdr3_nt: TGCAGCGTTAGTGTAGGGGCATATACTGAAGCTTTCTTT

d_call: NA
j_call: TRBJ2-6
clone_size: once
v_call: TRBV5-4
cdr3_aa: CASKPDSPRDGGANVLTF
cdr3_nt: TGTGCCAGCAAACCTGACAGCCCGAGGGATGGTGGGGCCAACGTCCTGACTTTC

d_call: NA
j_call: TRBJ2-7
clone_size: NA
v_call: TRBV29-1
cdr3_aa: CSVWGERDEQYF
cdr3_nt: TGCAGCGTGTGGGGGGAGCGTGACGAGCAGTACTTC

d_call: NA
j_call: TRBJ1-1
clone_size: NA
v_call: TRBV4-1
cdr3_aa: CASSQEERTREAFF
cdr3_nt: TGCGCCAGCAGCCAAGAAGAGCGCACCAGGGAAGCTTTCTTT

d_call: TRBD1
j_call: TRBJ1-2
clone_size: NA
v_call: TRBV28
cdr3_aa: CASSRDRDYGYTF
cdr3_nt: TGTGCCAGCAGCCGGGACAGGGACTATGGCTACACCTTC

d_call: NA
j_call: TRBJ2-1
clone_size: NA
v_call: TRBV14
cdr3_aa: CASSQGHSSYNEQFF
cdr3_nt: TGTGCCAGCAGCCAGGGACATAGCTCCTACAATGAGCAGTTCTTC

d_call: TRBD1
j_call: TRBJ2-7
clone_size: NA
v_call: TRBV27
cdr3_aa: CASSRDSSSYEQYF
cdr3_nt: TGTGCCAGCAGCCGGGACAGCAGCTCCTACGAGCAGTACTTC

d_call: TRBD2
j_call: TRBJ2-3
clone_size: NA
v_call: TRBV30
cdr3_aa: CAWSLPLGLAKTDTQYF
cdr3_nt: TGTGCCTGGAGTCTTCCCCTGGGACTAGCAAAGACAGATACGCAGTATTTT

d_call: TRBD1
j_call: TRBJ1-4
clone_size: NA
v_call: TRBV4-1
cdr3_aa: CASSQDPQGASATNEKLFF
cdr3_nt: TGCGCCAGCAGCCAAGACCCTCAGGGGGCGTCGGCAACTAATGAAAAACTGTTTTTT

d_call: NA
j_call: TRBJ2-7
clone_size: NA
v_call: TRBV29-1
cdr3_aa: CSVDGAGSYEQYF
cdr3_nt: TGCAGCGTTGACGGGGCGGGGTCCTACGAGCAGTACTTC

d_call: TRBD1
j_call: TRBJ2-7
clone_size: NA
v_call: TRBV29-1
cdr3_aa: CSVEDGGQGSYEQYF
cdr3_nt: TGCAGCGTTGAAGACGGGGGACAGGGTTCCTACGAGCAGTACTTC

d_call: NA
j_call: TRBJ1-2
clone_size: NA
v_call: TRBV12-2
cdr3_aa: CASRLAGVRPRYGYTF
cdr3_nt: TGTGCAAGTCGCTTAGCAGGTGTGAGGCCTCGGTATGGCTACACCTTC

d_call: TRBD1
j_call: TRBJ1-2
clone_size: NA
v_call: TRBV30
cdr3_aa: CAWSVRNRQGYGYTF
cdr3_nt: TGTGCCTGGAGTGTACGGAATAGACAGGGCTATGGCTACACCTTC

d_call: NA
j_call: TRBJ2-7
clone_size: NA
v_call: TRBV7-6
cdr3_aa: CASSLEPLYEQYF
cdr3_nt: TGTGCCAGCAGCCTAGAGCCACTCTACGAGCAGTACTTC

d_call: NA
j_call: TRBJ2-1
clone_size: few
v_call: TRBV10-1
cdr3_aa: CASSEADYNEQFF
cdr3_nt: TGCGCCAGCAGTGAGGCTGACTACAATGAGCAGTTCTTC

d_call: TRBD2
j_call: TRBJ2-3
clone_size: NA
v_call: TRBV30
cdr3_aa: CAWRIAGGRDTQYF
cdr3_nt: TGTGCCTGGAGGATAGCGGGAGGGCGAGATACGCAGTATTTT

d_call: NA
j_call: TRBJ1-1
clone_size: once
v_call: TRBV6-5
cdr3_aa: CASRRPGAEAFF
cdr3_nt: TGTGCCAGCCGAAGACCCGGGGCTGAAGCTTTCTTT

d_call: NA
j_call: TRBJ2-7
clone_size: NA
v_call: TRBV2
cdr3_aa: CASAGYEQYF
cdr3_nt: TGTGCCAGCGCAGGTTACGAGCAGTACTTC

d_call: NA
j_call: TRBJ2-7
clone_size: NA
v_call: TRBV27
cdr3_aa: CASSLVRDAYEQYF
cdr3_nt: TGTGCCAGCAGTTTAGTCAGGGACGCCTACGAGCAGTACTTC

d_call: NA
j_call: TRBJ2-3
clone_size: NA
v_call: TRBV5-1
cdr3_aa: CATADWGTDTQYF
cdr3_nt: TGCGCCACCGCGGACTGGGGCACAGATACGCAGTATTTT

d_call: NA
j_call: TRBJ2-1
clone_size: NA
v_call: TRBV7-9
cdr3_aa: CASSHLRELYNEQFF
cdr3_nt: TGTGCCAGCAGCCACCTCCGGGAACTATACAATGAGCAGTTCTTC

d_call: NA
j_call: TRBJ1-5
clone_size: NA
v_call: TRBV19
cdr3_aa: CASSIGLGGNQPQHF
cdr3_nt: TGTGCCAGTAGTATAGGCCTTGGGGGCAATCAGCCCCAGCATTTT

d_call: NA
j_call: TRBJ2-7
clone_size: NA
v_call: TRBV4-1
cdr3_aa: CASSQGGGGRDHYEQYF
cdr3_nt: TGCGCCAGCAGCCAGGGGGGCGGGGGACGGGACCACTACGAGCAGTACTTC

d_call: TRBD2
j_call: TRBJ2-3
clone_size: NA
v_call: TRBV27
cdr3_aa: CASSSWTSGADTQYF
cdr3_nt: TGTGCCAGCAGTTCTTGGACTAGCGGAGCAGATACGCAGTATTTT

d_call: NA
j_call: TRBJ2-5
clone_size: once
v_call: TRBV30
cdr3_aa: CAWSEGEFHGETQYF
cdr3_nt: TGTGCCTGGTCGGAGGGGGAGTTCCATGGGGAGACCCAGTACTTC

d_call: NA
j_call: TRBJ2-3
clone_size: NA
v_call: TRBV11-2
cdr3_aa: CASSGEMASVPTDTQYF
cdr3_nt: TGTGCCAGCAGCGGAGAGATGGCTAGCGTACCCACAGATACGCAGTATTTT

d_call: NA
j_call: TRBJ1-1
clone_size: NA
v_call: TRBV7-9
cdr3_aa: CASSPRTENTEAFF
cdr3_nt: TGTGCCAGCAGCCCGAGGACAGAAAACACTGAAGCTTTCTTT

d_call: TRBD1
j_call: TRBJ2-1
clone_size: NA
v_call: TRBV6-4
cdr3_aa: CASSEPGQGAHEQFF
cdr3_nt: TGTGCCAGCAGTGAACCGGGACAGGGAGCACATGAGCAGTTCTTC

d_call: TRBD1
j_call: TRBJ2-5
clone_size: NA
v_call: TRBV27
cdr3_aa: CASSLDRGGETQYF
cdr3_nt: TGTGCCAGCAGCTTGGACAGGGGCGGAGAGACCCAGTACTTC

d_call: NA
j_call: TRBJ1-1
clone_size: NA
v_call: TRBV5-6
cdr3_aa: CASSLEPTEAFF
cdr3_nt: TGTGCCAGCAGCTTGGAACCCACTGAAGCTTTCTTT

d_call: NA
j_call: TRBJ2-2
clone_size: NA
v_call: TRBV4-2
cdr3_aa: CASSQPGPPGELFF
cdr3_nt: TGTGCCAGCAGCCAACCGGGACCCCCCGGGGAGCTGTTTTTT